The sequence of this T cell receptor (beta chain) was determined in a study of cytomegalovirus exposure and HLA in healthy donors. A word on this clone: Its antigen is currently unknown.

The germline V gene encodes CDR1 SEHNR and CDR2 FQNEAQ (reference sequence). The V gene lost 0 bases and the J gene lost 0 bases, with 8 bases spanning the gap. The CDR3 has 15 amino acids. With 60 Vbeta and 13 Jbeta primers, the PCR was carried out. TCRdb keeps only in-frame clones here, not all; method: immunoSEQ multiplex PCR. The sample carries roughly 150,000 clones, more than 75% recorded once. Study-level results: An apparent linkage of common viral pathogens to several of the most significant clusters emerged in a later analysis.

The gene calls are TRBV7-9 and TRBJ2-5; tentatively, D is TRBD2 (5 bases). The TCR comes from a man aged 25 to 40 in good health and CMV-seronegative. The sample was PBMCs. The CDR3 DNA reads TGTGCCAGCAGCTTAGCGGACTCGTACCAAGAGACCCAGTACTTC. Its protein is CASSLADSYQETQYF.